This paragraph reports one T cell receptor beta chain. This entry is derived from a study of T cell changes during pregnancy in multiple sclerosis. Clones were read by immunoSEQ multiplex PCR, and TCRdb kept only the in-frame ones, dropping some. The table has approximately 43,000 clones, 90% to 95% seen once. V lost 6 bases and J 2 bases, leaving 14 bases between the germline ends. Looked up from germline, CDR1 is MNHEY and CDR2 is SMNVEV (reference sequence). The CDR3 covers 15 residues. This TCR derives from a female donor with multiple sclerosis, enrolled in a pregnancy study. The material was CD8+ T cells from peripheral blood mononuclear cells, obtained in the third trimester of pregnancy. The chain uses TRBV27 and TRBJ2-1; possible D gene TRBD2, 6 bases. The CDR3, as DNA: TGTGCCAGCAGCGGAGGAGGGTGGCCCTACAATGAGCAGTTCTTC. Its protein product is CASSGGGWPYNEQFF.